Sequencing of this T cell receptor (beta chain) was carried out in a study of T cells in narcolepsy. Broader study findings: Blood of same and different patients, but not healthy controls, reportedly held recurring autoreactive clonotypes. Comparing one patient's CSF and blood CD4+ clonotypes highlighted HCRT- and TRIB2-specific autoreactive clonotypes.

Repertoires were generated with immunoSEQ multiplex PCR, while TCRdb's copy carries only in-frame clones and drops some. The data contain about 31,000 clones, roughly 78% of them seen just once; the ten biggest clones take up 1.2%. With respect to this clone: The antigen remains unidentified.

The receptor comes from a human donor with narcolepsy. Sequenced sample: CD45RA- memory CD4+ T cells from PBMCs.

The CDR3 reads CASSPSPDRADTQYF. CDR3 coding DNA: TGTGCCAGCAGCCCCTCTCCGGACAGGGCAGATACGCAGTATTTT. The chain joins TRBV2 to TRBJ2-3; 8 nucleotides line up with TRBD1. V gave up 6 bases and J gave up 4 bases; unmatched junction bases: 9. Looked up from germline, CDR1 is SNHLY and CDR2 is FYNNEI. CDR3 length equals 15 residues.